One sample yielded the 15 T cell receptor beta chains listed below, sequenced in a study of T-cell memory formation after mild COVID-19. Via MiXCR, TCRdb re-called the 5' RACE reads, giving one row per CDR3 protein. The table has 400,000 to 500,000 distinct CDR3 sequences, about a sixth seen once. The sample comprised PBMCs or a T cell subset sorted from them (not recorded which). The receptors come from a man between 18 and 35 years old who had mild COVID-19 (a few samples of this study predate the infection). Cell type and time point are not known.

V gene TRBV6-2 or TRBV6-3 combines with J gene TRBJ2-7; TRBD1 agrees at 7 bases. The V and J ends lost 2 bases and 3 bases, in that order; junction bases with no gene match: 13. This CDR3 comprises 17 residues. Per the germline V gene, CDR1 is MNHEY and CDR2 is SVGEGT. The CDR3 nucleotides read TGTGCCAGCAGTTACCCATACAGGGGTAAGACCCTCTACGAGCAGTACTTC. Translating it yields CASSYPYRGKTLYEQYF.

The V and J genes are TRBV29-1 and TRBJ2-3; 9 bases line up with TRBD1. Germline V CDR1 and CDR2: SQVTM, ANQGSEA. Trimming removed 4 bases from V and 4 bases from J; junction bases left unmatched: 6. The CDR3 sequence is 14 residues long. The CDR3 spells CSVVRDRASDTQYF. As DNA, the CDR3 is TGCAGCGTTGTCCGGGACAGGGCCTCAGATACGCAGTATTTT.

The CDR3 DNA sequence: TGTGCCAGAGGACAGGGGGCCGGGCAAGAGACCCAGTACTTC. Translation: CARGQGAGQETQYF. The chain uses TRBV7-6 and TRBJ2-5; TRBD1 matches 11 bases. CDR3 length equals 14 residues. Germline assignment: CDR1 SGHVS and CDR2 FNYEAQ. J lost 2 bases, V lost 9 bases, and 5 bases had no gene match.

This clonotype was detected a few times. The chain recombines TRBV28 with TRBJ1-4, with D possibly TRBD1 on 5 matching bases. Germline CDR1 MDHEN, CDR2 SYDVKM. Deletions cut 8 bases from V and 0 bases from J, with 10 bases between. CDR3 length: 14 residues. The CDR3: CASSWGATNEKLFF. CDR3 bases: TGTGCCAGCTCGTGGGGGGCAACTAATGAAAAACTGTTTTTT.

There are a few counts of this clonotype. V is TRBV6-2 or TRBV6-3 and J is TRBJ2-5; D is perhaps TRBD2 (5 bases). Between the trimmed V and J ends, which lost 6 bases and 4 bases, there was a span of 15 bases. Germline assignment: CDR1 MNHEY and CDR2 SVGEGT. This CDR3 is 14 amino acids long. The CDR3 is CASSPTGSAETQYF. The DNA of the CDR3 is TGTGCCAGCAGCCCGACGGGGTCGGCAGAGACCCAGTACTTC.

CDR3 sequence (DNA): TGTGCCAGCAGCTTCGGACAGGGGACTCATTATCAGCCCCAGCATTTT. Translation gives CASSFGQGTHYQPQHF. This sequence joins TRBV7-9 and TRBJ1-5; 9 bases agree with TRBD1. CDR1 and CDR2 from the germline V gene are SEHNR and FQNEAQ (reference sequence). Losses at the gene ends were 3 bases for V and 5 bases for J; bases not matched to a gene: 8. The CDR3 contains 16 residues.

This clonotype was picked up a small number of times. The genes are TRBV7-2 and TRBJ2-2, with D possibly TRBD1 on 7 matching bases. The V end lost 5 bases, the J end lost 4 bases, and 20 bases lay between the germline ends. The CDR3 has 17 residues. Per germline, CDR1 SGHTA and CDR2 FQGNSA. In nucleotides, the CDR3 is TGTGCCAGCAGCCCAAGCACAGGGGCGGGAACCACCGGGGAGCTGTTTTTT. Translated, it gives CASSPSTGAGTTGELFF.

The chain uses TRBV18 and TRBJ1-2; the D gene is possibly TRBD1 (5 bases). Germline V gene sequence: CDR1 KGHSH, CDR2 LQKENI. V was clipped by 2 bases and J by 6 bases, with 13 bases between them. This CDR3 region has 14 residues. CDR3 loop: CASSPTTRGHGYTF. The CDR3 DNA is TGTGCCAGCTCACCAACTACTAGGGGACATGGCTACACCTTC.

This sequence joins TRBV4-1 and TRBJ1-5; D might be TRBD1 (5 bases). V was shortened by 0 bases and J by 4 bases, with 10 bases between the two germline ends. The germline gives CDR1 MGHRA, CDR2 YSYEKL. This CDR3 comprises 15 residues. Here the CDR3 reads CASSQDIAGNQPQHF. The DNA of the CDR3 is TGCGCCAGCAGCCAAGATATTGCAGGGAATCAGCCCCAGCATTTT.

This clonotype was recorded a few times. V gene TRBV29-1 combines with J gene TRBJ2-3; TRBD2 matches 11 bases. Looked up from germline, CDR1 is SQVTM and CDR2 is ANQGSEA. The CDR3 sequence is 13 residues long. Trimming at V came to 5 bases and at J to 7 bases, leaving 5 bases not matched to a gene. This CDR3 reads CSVTSGGLNTQYF. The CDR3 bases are TGCAGCGTTACTAGCGGGGGCCTTAATACGCAGTATTTT.

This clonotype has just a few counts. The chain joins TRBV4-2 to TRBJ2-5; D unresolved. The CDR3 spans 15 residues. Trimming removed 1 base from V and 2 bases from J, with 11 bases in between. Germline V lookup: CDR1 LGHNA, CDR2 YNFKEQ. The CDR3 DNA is TGTGCCAGCAGCCAAGGCCTATCAGGACAAGAGACCCAGTACTTC. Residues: CASSQGLSGQETQYF.

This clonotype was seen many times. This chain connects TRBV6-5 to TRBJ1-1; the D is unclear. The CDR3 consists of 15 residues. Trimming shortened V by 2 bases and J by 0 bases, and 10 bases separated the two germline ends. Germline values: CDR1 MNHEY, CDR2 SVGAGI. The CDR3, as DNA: TGTGCCAGCAGTTACCACAGTTCCATGAACACTGAAGCTTTCTTT. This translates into CASSYHSSMNTEAFF.

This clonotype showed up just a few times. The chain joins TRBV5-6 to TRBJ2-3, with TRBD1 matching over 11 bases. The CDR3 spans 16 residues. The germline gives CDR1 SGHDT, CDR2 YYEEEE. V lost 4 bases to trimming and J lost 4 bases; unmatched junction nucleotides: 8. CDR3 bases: TGTGCCAGCAGCCCCCTCCCGGGACAGGGGGCAGATACGCAGTATTTT. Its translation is CASSPLPGQGADTQYF.

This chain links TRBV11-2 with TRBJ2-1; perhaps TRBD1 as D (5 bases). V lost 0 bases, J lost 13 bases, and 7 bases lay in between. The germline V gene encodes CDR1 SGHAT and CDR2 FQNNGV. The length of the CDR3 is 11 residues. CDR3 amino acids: CASSLDQGQFF. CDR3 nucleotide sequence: TGTGCCAGCAGCTTAGATCAGGGTCAGTTCTTC.

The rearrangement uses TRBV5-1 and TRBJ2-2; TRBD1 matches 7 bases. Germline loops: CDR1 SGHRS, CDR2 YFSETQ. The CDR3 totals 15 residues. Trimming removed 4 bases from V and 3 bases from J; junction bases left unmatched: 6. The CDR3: CASSTGTDYTGELFF. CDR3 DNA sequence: TGCGCCAGCAGCACCGGGACAGACTACACCGGGGAGCTGTTTTTT.